The rows below give T cell receptor beta chains drawn from one sample of a study of OX40 agonist ivuxolimab in advanced cancers. Method: immunoSEQ multiplex PCR; TCRdb's copy keeps in-frame clones and lacks some. The data hold under 80,000 clones, with 80% to 90% observed a single time. Here the sequenced sample was CD4+ or CD8+ T cells sorted from blood, taken in a trial of the OX40 agonist ivuxolimab. The receptors were sampled from an adult with an advanced solid tumor such as melanoma, head and neck, liver or kidney cancer. Both conserved end residues are part of each CDR3. The D gene is left open where the match is weak. Some rows have no size entry. The others give once, few or many, or a class for an expanded clone.

cdr3_nt cdr3_aa j_call clone_size v_call d_call
TGTGCCAGCAGTCGATCCTGGGACAGCAATCAGCCCCAGCATTTT CASSRSWDSNQPQHF TRBJ1-5 . TRBV6-5 .
TGTGCCAGCGGGGGACTGAGGAACACTGAAGCTTTCTTT CASGGLRNTEAFF TRBJ1-1 . TRBV2 .
TGTGCCAGCAGCTTACGGGACAGGTTCACAGATACGCAGTATTTT CASSLRDRFTDTQYF TRBJ2-3 . TRBV11-1 TRBD1
TGTGCCAGCAGCTTACCAGGAGGCCACGAGCAGTACTTC CASSLPGGHEQYF TRBJ2-7 . TRBV11-3 .
TGTGCCAGCAGCCCCCCGGGGCCCTTGAGAAACACCATATATTTT CASSPPGPLRNTIYF TRBJ1-3 . TRBV6-1 .
TGTGCCAGCTCAGACGGACTAGCGGGGGGCCACACAGATACGCAGTATTTT CASSDGLAGGHTDTQYF TRBJ2-3 . TRBV18 TRBD2
TGTGCCAGCAGTTTATACGGGACTAGCGGGGACTACGAGCAGTACTTC CASSLYGTSGDYEQYF TRBJ2-7 . TRBV27 TRBD2
TGTGCCAGCGCACAGGGGACCTACAATGAGCAGTTCTTC CASAQGTYNEQFF TRBJ2-1 . TRBV27 TRBD1
TGCAGTGCTGGGGACATCACTGAAGCTTTCTTT CSAGDITEAFF TRBJ1-1 . TRBV20-1 .
TGTGCCAGCAGTTTAACAGATCCCTACGAGCAGTACTTC CASSLTDPYEQYF TRBJ2-7 . TRBV28 .
TGTGCCAGCAGCCCCCTCGGGACAGGACATTACGAGCAGTACTTC CASSPLGTGHYEQYF TRBJ2-7 . TRBV5-6 TRBD1
TGTGCCAGCAGTTCCCTGCGGACTAGCGGCATAAGGGATACGCAGTATTTT CASSSLRTSGIRDTQYF TRBJ2-3 . TRBV11-3 TRBD2
TGTGCCAGTAGTATTGGGGGGCTGACTGAAGCTTTCTTT CASSIGGLTEAFF TRBJ1-1 . TRBV19 .
TGTGCCTGGAGTATTCCCCCTGTTCGAAAGCAGTACTTC CAWSIPPVRKQYF TRBJ2-7 . TRBV30 .
TGTGCCAGCAGGCTTGGGACCGGGGAGCTGTTTTTT CASRLGTGELFF TRBJ2-2 . TRBV6-5 .
TGTGCCAGCCGACAGAACACCGGGGAGCTGTTTTTT CASRQNTGELFF TRBJ2-2 . TRBV2 .
TGTGCTAGTGGACCGGGGACGAGACAGGGGGCCTACGAGCAGTACTTC CASGPGTRQGAYEQYF TRBJ2-7 . TRBV12-5 TRBD1
TGTGCCAGCAGGGACGGGACACCCACAGATACGCAGTATTTT CASRDGTPTDTQYF TRBJ2-3 . TRBV28 .
TGTGCCTGGAGTGTTCGGGGGGGACTTGAAAAACTGTTTTTT CAWSVRGGLEKLFF TRBJ1-4 . TRBV30 .
TGCGCCAGCAGCCAAGATACAGACCAAGAGACCCAGTACTTC CASSQDTDQETQYF TRBJ2-5 . TRBV4-1 .
TGTGCCAGCAGCCCGGGGATATGGGATTCACCCCTCCACTTT CASSPGIWDSPLHF TRBJ1-6 few TRBV7-2 .
TGTGCCAGCAGTCCCTCACAACGGGGTAGCCTCGAGCAGTACTTC CASSPSQRGSLEQYF TRBJ2-7 . TRBV7-9 .
TGTGCCAGCAGCTTGGAGGGGAACTATGGCTACACCTTC CASSLEGNYGYTF TRBJ1-2 . TRBV11-2 .
TGTGCCAGCAGGGGGAAGAGCTCCTACGAGCAGTACTTC CASRGKSSYEQYF TRBJ2-7 . TRBV27 .
TGTGCCAGCACGGGACAGGTTAATCAGCCCCAGCATTTT CASTGQVNQPQHF TRBJ1-5 . TRBV6-4 TRBD1
TGTGCCAGCAGCCCCTCATCGGCCTCCTACAATGAGCAGTTCTTC CASSPSSASYNEQFF TRBJ2-1 . TRBV7-3 .
TGTGCCAGCAGTACGGGACAGGCCTCCTACGAGCAGTACTTC CASSTGQASYEQYF TRBJ2-7 . TRBV28 TRBD1
TGTGCCAGCAGCGTAGATCTTGAAAAACTGTTTTTT CASSVDLEKLFF TRBJ1-4 once TRBV9 .
TGTGCCAGCAGTCTCGGGACAGGGATGCTAAATGAAAAACTGTTTTTT CASSLGTGMLNEKLFF TRBJ1-4 . TRBV28 TRBD1
TGTGCCAGCAGACAGGGGGGCTCTAGCACAGATACGCAGTATTTT CASRQGGSSTDTQYF TRBJ2-3 . TRBV6-1 TRBD1
TGTGCCAGCAGCCTTGGGACGGACTATGGCTACACCTTC CASSLGTDYGYTF TRBJ1-2 . TRBV14 .
TGTGCCAGCAGTGGTGGTAGCGGGAGTCTCAATGAGCAGTTCTTC CASSGGSGSLNEQFF TRBJ2-1 . TRBV6-1 TRBD2
TGTGCCAGCAGTGTACAGGGGCATAGCAATCAGCCCCAGCATTTT CASSVQGHSNQPQHF TRBJ1-5 . TRBV2 TRBD1
TGTGCCTGGGAAACTAGCGGGAGAGGGGAGACCCAGTACTTC CAWETSGRGETQYF TRBJ2-5 . TRBV30 TRBD2